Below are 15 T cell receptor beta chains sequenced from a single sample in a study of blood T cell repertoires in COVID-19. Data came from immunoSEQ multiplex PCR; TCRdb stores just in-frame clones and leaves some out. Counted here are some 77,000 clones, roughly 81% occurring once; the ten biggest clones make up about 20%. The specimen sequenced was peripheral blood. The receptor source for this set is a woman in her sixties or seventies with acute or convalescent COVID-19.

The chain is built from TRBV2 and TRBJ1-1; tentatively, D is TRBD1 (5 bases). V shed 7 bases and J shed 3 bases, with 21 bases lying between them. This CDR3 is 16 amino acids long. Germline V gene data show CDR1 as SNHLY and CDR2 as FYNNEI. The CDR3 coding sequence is TGTGCCAGCATAAGGGGATTTGGGGGAGGAGACACTGAAGCTTTCTTT. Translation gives CASIRGFGGGDTEAFF.

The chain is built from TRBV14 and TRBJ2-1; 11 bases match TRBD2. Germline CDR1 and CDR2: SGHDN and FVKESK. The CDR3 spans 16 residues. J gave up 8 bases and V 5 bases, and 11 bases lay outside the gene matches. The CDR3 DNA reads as TGTGCCAGCAGCTCCTATAGCGGGAGGGCCTCAGATGAGCAGTTCTTC. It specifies CASSSYSGRASDEQFF.

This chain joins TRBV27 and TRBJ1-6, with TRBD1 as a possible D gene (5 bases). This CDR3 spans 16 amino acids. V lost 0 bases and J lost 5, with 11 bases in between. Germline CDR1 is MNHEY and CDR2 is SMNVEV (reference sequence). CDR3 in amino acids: CASSLSRGRNNSPLHF. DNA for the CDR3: TGTGCCAGCAGTTTATCGCGGGGACGGAATAATTCACCCCTCCACTTT.

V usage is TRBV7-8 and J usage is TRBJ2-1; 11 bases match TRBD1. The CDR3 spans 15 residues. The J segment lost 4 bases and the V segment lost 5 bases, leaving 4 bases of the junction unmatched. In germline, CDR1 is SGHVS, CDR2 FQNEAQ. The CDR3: CASSPGTGGYNEQFF. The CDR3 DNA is TGTGCCAGCAGCCCCGGGACAGGGGGGTACAATGAGCAGTTCTTC.

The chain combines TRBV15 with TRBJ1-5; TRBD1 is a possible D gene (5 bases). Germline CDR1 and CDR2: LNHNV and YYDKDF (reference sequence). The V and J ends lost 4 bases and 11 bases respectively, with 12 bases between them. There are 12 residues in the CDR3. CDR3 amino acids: CATSTQEGAQHF. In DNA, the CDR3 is TGTGCCACCAGCACCCAGGAAGGGGCCCAGCATTTT.

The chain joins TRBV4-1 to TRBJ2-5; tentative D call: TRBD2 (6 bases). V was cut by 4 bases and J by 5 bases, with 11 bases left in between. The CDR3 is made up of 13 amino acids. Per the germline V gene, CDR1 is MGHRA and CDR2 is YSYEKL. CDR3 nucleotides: TGCGCCAGCAGCCGTGGAGGGGTGGAGACCCAGTACTTC. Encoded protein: CASSRGGVETQYF.

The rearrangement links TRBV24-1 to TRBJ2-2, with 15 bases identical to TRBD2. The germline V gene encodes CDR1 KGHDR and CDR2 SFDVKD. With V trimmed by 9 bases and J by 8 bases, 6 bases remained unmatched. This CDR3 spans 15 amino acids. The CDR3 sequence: CATGTSGRTGGELFF. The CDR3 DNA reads TGTGCCACCGGGACTAGCGGGAGGACAGGAGGGGAGCTGTTTTTT.

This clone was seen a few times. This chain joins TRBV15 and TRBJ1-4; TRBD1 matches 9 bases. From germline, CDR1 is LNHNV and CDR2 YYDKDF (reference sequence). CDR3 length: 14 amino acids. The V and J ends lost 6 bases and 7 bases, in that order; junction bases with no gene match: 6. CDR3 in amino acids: CATSTGTGSEKLFF. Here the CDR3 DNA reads TGTGCCACCAGTACCGGGACAGGGAGTGAAAAACTGTTTTTT.

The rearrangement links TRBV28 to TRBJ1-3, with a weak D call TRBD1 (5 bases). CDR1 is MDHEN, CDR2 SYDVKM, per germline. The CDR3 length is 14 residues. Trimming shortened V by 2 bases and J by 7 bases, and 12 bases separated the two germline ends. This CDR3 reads CASSLQGFGNTIYF. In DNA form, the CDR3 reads TGTGCCAGCAGTTTACAGGGTTTCGGGAACACCATATATTTT.

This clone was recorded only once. The CDR3: CASSLPGSKNIQYF. For the CDR3, the DNA is TGCGCCAGCAGCTTGCCGGGTTCCAAAAACATTCAGTACTTC. This chain links TRBV5-1 with TRBJ2-4, with D hard to call. The V gene's germline CDR1 is SGHRS and CDR2 YFSETQ. Between the trimmed V and J ends, which lost 1 base and 2 bases, there was a span of 7 bases. The CDR3 covers 14 residues.

CDR3 coding DNA: TGTGCCAGCAGCCAGAGGACTAGCCTGACCTACGAGCAGTACTTC. It yields the protein CASSQRTSLTYEQYF. The chain links TRBV4-2 to TRBJ2-7, with 8 positions matching TRBD2. Germline V CDR1 and CDR2: LGHNA, YNFKEQ. V dropped 3 bases and J dropped 2; count of bases not matched to a gene: 6. The CDR3 has 15 amino acids.

The CDR3 reads CASSSAGTRTFVEQFF. CDR3 nucleotides: TGTGCCAGCAGCAGTGCCGGGACTCGAACCTTCGTTGAGCAGTTCTTC. V gene TRBV11-2 combines with J gene TRBJ2-1; weak D call: TRBD2 (6 bases). This CDR3 is built from 16 residues. Germline CDR1 reads SGHAT; CDR2 reads FQNNGV. Trimming took 5 bases from V and 9 from J, leaving 23 bases between them.

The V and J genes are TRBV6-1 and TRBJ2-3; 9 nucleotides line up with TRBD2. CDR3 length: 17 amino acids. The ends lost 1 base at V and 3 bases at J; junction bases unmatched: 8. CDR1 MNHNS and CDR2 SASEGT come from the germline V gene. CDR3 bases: TGTGCCAGCAGTGAAGGTGGGGGACTAGCAGGTACAGATACGCAGTATTTT. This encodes CASSEGGGLAGTDTQYF.

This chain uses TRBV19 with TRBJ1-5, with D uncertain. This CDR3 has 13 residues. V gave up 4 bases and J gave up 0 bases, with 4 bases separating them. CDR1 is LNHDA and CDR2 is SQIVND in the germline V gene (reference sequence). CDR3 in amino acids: CASSTLSNQPQHF. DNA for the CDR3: TGTGCCAGTAGTACACTTAGCAATCAGCCCCAGCATTTT.

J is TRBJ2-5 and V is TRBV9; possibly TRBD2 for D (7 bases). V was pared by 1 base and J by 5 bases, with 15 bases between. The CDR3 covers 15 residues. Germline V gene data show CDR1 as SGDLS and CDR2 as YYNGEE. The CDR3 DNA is TGTGCCAGCAGCGTACGGGGGGCACTGGGTGAGACCCAGTACTTC. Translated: CASSVRGALGETQYF.